This T cell receptor (beta chain) was obtained from a study of cytomegalovirus exposure and HLA in healthy donors. Study in general: Drawn from HLA-typed donors, approximately 86 million unique TCRs were held in an early data release.

As to this clone: Its antigen is not identified.

Study results and caveats: The study flagged about 150 TCR beta chains as cytomegalovirus-associated. Immune exposure information comprised only CMV serostatus. In a later analysis, compared with equally common non-associated chains, HLA-associated beta chains were more expanded.

The primer mix had 60 Vbeta and 13 Jbeta primers. The protocol was immunoSEQ multiplex PCR, while the TCRdb copy is restricted to in-frame clones and leaves out a portion. The profile shows roughly 200,000 clones, around 89% of them singletons. The material sequenced was PBMCs. This TCR came from a woman in her late teens or twenties in good health and CMV-seronegative.

The CDR3 spells CASSLNRDYYGYTF. CDR3 DNA sequence: TGTGCCAGCAGCTTAAACAGGGATTACTATGGCTACACCTTC. The chain uses TRBV7-6 and TRBJ1-2; a weak D match, TRBD1 (6 bases). CDR1 and CDR2 (germline): SGHVS, FNYEAQ. This CDR3 comprises 14 residues. V was cut by 2 bases and J by 3 bases, with 10 bases left in between.